Only one count was recorded for the clone carrying this T cell receptor (beta chain). The antigen is undetermined. The data were obtained in a study of molecular identifiers for immune sequencing clone quantification. CDR3 length: 20 residues. CDR1 SGHAT and CDR2 FQNNGV come from the germline V gene. Trimming stripped 2 bases from V and 4 bases from J, with 27 bases between. Study-level points and caveats: Barcode-sharing identical TCR molecules could underestimate highly expanded clone sizes.

TCRdb independently ran MiXCR on the PCR reads; one entry per CDR3 protein. The top ten hold 0.7% to 1% of the sample, which has about 640,000 distinct CDR3 sequences, about 20% seen once. The chain recombines TRBV11-2 with TRBJ2-1; possibly TRBD2 for D (6 bases). The sample comprised naive CD8+ T cells from blood, with Jurkat cell RNA spiked in. Noted subset: FACS-sorted CD8+CD4-CCR7+CD45RA+ naive T cells. This receptor was taken from a human donor in good health. Some libraries in this study had Jurkat cell RNA spiked in. CDR3 nucleotide sequence: TGTGCCAGCAGCTTAACGGGGGATCCCAGGGCCCGTTCGCCATACAATGAGCAGTTCTTC. Its translation: CASSLTGDPRARSPYNEQFF.